Reported below is one T cell receptor beta chain. The antigen is unknown. The sample belongs to a study of T cell responses to AZD1222 COVID-19 vaccine. Findings and limits, study-wide: Spike-wide vaccine-associated CD4 TCRs dominated at 160-218 and 743-854. Clonal diversity may have been underestimated, and the donors were mostly white British, with more females than males.

The CDR3 covers 16 residues. Germline loops: CDR1 SGHAT, CDR2 FQDESV (reference sequence). V shed 5 bases and J 4 bases; nucleotides not matched to a gene: 9. The table came from immunoSEQ multiplex PCR; TCRdb's copy has only in-frame clones and leaves some out. The sample consists of about 150,000 clones, 80% to 90% of them appearing once. The TCR was taken from an adult in good health. V gene TRBV11-1 combines with J gene TRBJ1-5; 9 positions match TRBD1. Sequenced here: peripheral blood, sampled on day 0 of MenACWY control vaccination. As DNA, the CDR3 is TGTGCCAGCAGCCCCGCACCCGACAGGGGGAATCAGCCCCAGCATTTT. It encodes CASSPAPDRGNQPQHF.